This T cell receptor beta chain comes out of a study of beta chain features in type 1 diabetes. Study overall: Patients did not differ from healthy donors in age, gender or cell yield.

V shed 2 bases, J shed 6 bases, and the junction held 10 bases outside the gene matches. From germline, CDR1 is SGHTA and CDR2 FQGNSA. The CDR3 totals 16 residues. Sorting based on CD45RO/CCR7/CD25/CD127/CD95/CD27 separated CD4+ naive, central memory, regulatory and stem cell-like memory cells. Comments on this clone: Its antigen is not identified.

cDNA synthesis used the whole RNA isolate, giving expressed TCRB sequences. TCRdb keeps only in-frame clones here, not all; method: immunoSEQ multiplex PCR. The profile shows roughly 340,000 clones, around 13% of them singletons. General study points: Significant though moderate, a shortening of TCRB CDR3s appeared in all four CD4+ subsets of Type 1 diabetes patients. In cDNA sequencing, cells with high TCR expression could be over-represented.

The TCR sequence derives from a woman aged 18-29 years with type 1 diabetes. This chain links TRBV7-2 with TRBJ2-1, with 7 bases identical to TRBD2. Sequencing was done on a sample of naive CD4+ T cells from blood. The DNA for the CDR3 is TGTGCCAGCAGCTTATCCCCAGCGGGAAGGGGCAATGAGCAGTTCTTC. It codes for CASSLSPAGRGNEQFF.